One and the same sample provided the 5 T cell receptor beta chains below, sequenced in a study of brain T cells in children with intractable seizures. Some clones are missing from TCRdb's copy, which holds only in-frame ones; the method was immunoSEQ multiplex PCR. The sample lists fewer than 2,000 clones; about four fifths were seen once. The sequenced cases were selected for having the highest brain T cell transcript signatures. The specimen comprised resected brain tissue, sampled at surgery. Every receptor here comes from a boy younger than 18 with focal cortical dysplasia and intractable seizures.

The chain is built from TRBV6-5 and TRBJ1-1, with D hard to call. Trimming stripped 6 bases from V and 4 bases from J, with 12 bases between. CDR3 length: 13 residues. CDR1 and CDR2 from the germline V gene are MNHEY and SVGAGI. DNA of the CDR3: TGTGCCAGCAGCGAGACACCGGGCACTGAAGCTTTCTTT. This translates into CASSETPGTEAFF.

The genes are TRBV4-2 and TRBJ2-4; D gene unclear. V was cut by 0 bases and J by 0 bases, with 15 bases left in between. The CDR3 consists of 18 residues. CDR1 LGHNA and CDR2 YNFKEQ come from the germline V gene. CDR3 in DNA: TGTGCCAGCAGCCAAGATCCCCACAATACCTTAGCCAAAAACATTCAGTACTTC. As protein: CASSQDPHNTLAKNIQYF.

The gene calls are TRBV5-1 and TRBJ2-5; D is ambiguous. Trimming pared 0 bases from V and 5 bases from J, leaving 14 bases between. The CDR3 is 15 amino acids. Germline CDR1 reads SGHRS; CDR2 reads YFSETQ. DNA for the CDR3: TGCGCCAGCAGCTTGGGAGTTGGCAGGTCGGAGACCCAGTACTTC. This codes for CASSLGVGRSETQYF.

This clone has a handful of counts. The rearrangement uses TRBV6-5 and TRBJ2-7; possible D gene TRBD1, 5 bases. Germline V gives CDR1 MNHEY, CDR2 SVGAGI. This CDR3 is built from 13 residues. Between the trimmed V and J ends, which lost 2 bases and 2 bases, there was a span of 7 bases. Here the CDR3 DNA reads TGTGCCAGCAGTTACGGGGCAGCCTACGAGCAGTACGTC. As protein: CASSYGAAYEQYV.

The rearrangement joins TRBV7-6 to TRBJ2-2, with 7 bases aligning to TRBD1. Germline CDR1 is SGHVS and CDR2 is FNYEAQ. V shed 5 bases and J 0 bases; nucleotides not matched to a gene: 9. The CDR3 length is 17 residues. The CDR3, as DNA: TGTGCCAGCAGCCAATTCCGGGACAGTCCGAACACCGGGGAGCTGTTTTTT. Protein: CASSQFRDSPNTGELFF.